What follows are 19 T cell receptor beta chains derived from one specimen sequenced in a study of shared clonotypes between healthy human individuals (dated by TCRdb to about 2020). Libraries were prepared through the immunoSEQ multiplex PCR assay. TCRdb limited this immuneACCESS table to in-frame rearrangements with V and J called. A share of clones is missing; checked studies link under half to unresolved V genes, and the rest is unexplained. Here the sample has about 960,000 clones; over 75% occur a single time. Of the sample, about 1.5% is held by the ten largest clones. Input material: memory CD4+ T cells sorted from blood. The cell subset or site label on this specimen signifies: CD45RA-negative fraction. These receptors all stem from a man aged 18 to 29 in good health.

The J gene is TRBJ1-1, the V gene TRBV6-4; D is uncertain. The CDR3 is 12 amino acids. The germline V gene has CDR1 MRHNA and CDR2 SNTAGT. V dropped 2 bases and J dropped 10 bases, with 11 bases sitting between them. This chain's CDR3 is CASSDRAGGAFF. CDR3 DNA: TGTGCCAGCAGTGACCGGGCGGGTGGAGCTTTCTTT.

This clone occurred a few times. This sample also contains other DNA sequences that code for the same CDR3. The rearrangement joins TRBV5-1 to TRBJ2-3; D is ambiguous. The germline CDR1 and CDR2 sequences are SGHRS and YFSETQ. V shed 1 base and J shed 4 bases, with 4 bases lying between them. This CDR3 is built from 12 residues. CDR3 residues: CASSLPSDTQYF. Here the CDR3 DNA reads TGCGCCAGCAGCTTGCCTTCAGATACGCAGTATTTT.

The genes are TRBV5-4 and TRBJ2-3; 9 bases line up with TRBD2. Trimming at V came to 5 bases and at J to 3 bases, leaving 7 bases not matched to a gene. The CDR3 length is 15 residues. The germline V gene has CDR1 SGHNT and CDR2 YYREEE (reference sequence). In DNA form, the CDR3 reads TGTGCCAGCAGGACGGGACTAGCAGTTACAGATACGCAGTATTTT. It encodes CASRTGLAVTDTQYF.

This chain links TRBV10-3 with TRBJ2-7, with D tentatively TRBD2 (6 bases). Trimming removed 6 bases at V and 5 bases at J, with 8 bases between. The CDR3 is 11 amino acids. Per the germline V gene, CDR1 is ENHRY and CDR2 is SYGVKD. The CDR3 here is CAIRGGDEQYF. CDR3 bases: TGTGCCATCAGGGGCGGGGACGAGCAGTACTTC.

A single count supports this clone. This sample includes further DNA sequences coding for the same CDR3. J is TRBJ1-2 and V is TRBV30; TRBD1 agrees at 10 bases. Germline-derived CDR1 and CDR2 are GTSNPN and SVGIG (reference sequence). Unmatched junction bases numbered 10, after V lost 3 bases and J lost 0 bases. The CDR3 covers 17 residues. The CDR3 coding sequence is TGTGCCTGGAGCTCCCCGACAGGGGGCCCATCTAACTATGGCTACACCTTC. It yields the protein CAWSSPTGGPSNYGYTF.

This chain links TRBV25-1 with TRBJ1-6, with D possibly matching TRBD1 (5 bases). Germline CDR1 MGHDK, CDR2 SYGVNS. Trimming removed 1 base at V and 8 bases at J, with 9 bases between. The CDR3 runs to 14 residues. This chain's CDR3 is CASSESRGHSPLHF. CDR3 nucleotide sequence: TGTGCCAGCAGTGAATCGAGGGGCCATTCACCCCTCCACTTT.

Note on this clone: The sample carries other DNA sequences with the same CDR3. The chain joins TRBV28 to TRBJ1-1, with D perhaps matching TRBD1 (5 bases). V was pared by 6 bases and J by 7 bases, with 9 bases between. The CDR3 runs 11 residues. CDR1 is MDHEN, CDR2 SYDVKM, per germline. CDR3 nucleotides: TGTGCCAGCAGCCTAGGGGTTGAAGCTTTCTTT. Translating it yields CASSLGVEAFF.

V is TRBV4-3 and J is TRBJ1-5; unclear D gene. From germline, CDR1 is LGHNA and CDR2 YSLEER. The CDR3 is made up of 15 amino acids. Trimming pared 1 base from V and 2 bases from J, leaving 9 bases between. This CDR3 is CASSQGGLGNQPQHF. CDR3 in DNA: TGCGCCAGCAGCCAAGGAGGGTTAGGCAATCAGCCCCAGCATTTT.

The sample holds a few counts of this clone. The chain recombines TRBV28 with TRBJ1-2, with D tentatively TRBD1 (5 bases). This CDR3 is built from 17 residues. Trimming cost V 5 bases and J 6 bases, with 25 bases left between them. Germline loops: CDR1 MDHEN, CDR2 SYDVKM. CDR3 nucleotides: TGTGCCAGCAGTGATACCGGGGGAAGGAAGGTAAAGCATGGCTACACCTTC. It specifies CASSDTGGRKVKHGYTF.

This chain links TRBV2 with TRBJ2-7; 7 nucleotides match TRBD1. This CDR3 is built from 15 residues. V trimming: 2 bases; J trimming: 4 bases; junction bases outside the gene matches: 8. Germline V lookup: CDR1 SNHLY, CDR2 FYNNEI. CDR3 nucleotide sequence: TGTGCCAGCAGTGAATGGGAAAGGGGGCCTTACGAGCAGTACTTC. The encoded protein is CASSEWERGPYEQYF. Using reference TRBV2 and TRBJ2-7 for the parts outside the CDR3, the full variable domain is EPEVTQTPSHQVTQMGQEVILRCVPISNHLYFYWYRQILGQKVEFLVSFYNNEISEKSEIFDDQFSVERPDGSNFTLKIRSTKLEDSAMYFCASSEWERGPYEQYFGPGTRLTVT.

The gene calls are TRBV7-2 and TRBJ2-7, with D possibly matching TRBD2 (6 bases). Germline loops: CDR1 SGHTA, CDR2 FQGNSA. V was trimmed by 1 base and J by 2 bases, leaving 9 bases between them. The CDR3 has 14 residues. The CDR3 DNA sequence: TGTGCCAGCAGCTTAGACGGGGGACCCTACGAGCAGTACTTC. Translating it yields CASSLDGGPYEQYF.

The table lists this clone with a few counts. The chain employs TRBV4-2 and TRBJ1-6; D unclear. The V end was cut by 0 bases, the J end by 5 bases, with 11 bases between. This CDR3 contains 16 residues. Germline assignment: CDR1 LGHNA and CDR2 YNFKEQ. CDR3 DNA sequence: TGTGCCAGCAGCCAAGATCGAGCGACGAATAATTCACCCCTCCACTTT. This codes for CASSQDRATNNSPLHF.

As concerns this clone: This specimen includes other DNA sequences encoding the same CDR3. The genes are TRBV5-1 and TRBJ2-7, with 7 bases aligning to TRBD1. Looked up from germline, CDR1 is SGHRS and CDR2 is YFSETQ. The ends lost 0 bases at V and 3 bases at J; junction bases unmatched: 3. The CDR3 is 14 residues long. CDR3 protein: CASSLGQGGYEQYF. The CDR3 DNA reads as TGCGCCAGCAGCTTGGGACAGGGTGGCTACGAGCAGTACTTC.

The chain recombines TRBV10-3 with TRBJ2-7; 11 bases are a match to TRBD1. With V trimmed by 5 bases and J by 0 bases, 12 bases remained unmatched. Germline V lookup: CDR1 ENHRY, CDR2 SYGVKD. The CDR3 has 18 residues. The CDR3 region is CAISFGTGGTRSSYEQYF. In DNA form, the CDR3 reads TGTGCCATCAGTTTTGGGACAGGGGGAACTAGGAGCTCCTACGAGCAGTACTTC.

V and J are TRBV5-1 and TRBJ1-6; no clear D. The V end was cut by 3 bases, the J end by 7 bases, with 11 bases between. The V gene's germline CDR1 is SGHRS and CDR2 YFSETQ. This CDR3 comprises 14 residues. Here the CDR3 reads CASSWSQINSPLHF. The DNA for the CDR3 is TGCGCCAGCAGCTGGAGCCAGATCAATTCACCCCTCCACTTT.

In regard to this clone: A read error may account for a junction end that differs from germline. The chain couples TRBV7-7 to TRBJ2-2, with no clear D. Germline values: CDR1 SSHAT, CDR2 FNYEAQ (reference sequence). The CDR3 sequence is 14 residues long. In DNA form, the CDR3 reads TGTGCTAGCAGCTTACACGGGAACACCGGGGAGCTGTTTTTT. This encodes CASSLHGNTGELFF.

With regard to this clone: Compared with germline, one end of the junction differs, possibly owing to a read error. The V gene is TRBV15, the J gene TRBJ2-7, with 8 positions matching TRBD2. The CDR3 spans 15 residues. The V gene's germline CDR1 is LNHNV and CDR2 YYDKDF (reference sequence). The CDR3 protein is CATSREAGALYELYF. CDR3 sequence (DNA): TGTGCCACCAGCAGAGAAGCGGGAGCCCTCTACGAGCTGTACTTC.

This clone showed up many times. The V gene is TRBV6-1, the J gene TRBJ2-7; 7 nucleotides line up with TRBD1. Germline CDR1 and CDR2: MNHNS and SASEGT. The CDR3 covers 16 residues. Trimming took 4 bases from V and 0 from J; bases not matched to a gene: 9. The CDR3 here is CASSGTQGIHSYEQYF. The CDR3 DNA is TGTGCCAGCAGTGGAACACAGGGGATCCACTCCTACGAGCAGTACTTC.

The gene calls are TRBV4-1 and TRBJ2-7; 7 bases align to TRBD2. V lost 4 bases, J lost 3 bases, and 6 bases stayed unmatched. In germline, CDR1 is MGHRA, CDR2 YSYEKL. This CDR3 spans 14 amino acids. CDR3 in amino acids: CASSPSGSHYEQYF. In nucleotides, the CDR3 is TGCGCCAGCAGCCCTAGCGGATCACACTACGAGCAGTACTTC.